This TCR beta chain emerged from a study of blood T cell repertoires in COVID-19. The germline V gene encodes CDR1 MRHNA and CDR2 SNTAGT. V gave up 2 bases and J gave up 9 bases, with 14 bases separating them. The CDR3 is 14 residues long. As processed by the authors: Amplifying reference gene primers gave estimates of nucleated cell counts. Libraries were prepared by immunoSEQ multiplex PCR; TCRdb keeps only in-frame clonotypes and omits some of them. V, J and clone size are taken as reported in that table, and D and trimming were inferred from the DNA itself. The sample yields under 85,000 clones, approximately 83% seen once.

The receptor's source is a man aged 25 to 45 with COVID-19, enrolled during active disease. The chain joins TRBV6-4 to TRBJ2-1; D not resolved. The source material was peripheral blood. The CDR3 DNA is TGTGCCAGCAGTGACGGTGCGGAACCTGGTGAGCAGTTCTTC. This gives the protein CASSDGAEPGEQFF.